Sequencing of this T cell receptor (beta chain) was carried out in a study of shared clonotypes between healthy human individuals. The CDR3 is 16 amino acids. V shed 8 bases, J shed 3 bases, and the junction held 14 bases outside the gene matches. Germline-derived CDR1 and CDR2 are SNHLY and FYNNEI. Profiling relied on immunoSEQ multiplex PCR, and the TCRdb table lists in-frame clones only, not all of them. The sample has a few million clones; about nine tenths are singletons. This TCR was recovered from a young man in good health. Some clones in this sample may be carry-over from other donors' samples. The V call is TRBV2, the J call TRBJ2-7, with 9 bases matching TRBD2. Sequenced input: naive CD4+ T cells from PBMCs. Subset meaning: CD45RA+ positively selected. The CDR3 DNA reads TGTGCCAGCTCAGGGGCTAGCGGGACCCCGTTCTACGAGCAGTACTTC. Encoded protein: CASSGASGTPFYEQYF. The full variable domain, rest sourced from reference TRBV2 and TRBJ2-7, is EPEVTQTPSHQVTQMGQEVILRCVPISNHLYFYWYRQILGQKVEFLVSFYNNEISEKSEIFDDQFSVERPDGSNFTLKIRSTKLEDSAMYFCASSGASGTPFYEQYFGPGTRLTVT.